This record looks at one TCR beta chain sequence and its context. In Seattle, patients joined the study during active infection and were tracked longitudinally. This sample stems from a study of blood T cell repertoires in COVID-19. Study as a whole: Samples representing acute and convalescent COVID-19 were sourced from the United States, Italy and Spain. PBMCs, B-cell-depleted T cells, or T cells were the source of the cDNA or gDNA that made up the material.

Germline V gene sequence: CDR1 SGHDT, CDR2 YYEEEE. V was trimmed by 5 bases and J by 0 bases, leaving 14 bases between them. The CDR3 runs 15 residues. Authors' analysis steps: Estimation of nucleated cell counts relied on the amplification of reference gene primers. Here immunoSEQ multiplex PCR was the method, and the copy in TCRdb shows in-frame clones only, minus some. D and trimming come from the DNA, and the V and J calls and clone size come from that table. The data show around 400,000 clones, around 87% seen once. Specimen: peripheral blood. This TCR was recovered from an older woman with COVID-19, enrolled during active disease. The chain has TRBV5-6 and TRBJ1-1, with a weak D call TRBD1 (6 bases). The CDR3 reads CASSYRVTMNTEAFF. The DNA of the CDR3 is TGTGCCAGCAGTTACAGGGTAACTATGAACACTGAAGCTTTCTTT.